One and the same sample provided the 12 T cell receptor beta chains below, sequenced in a study of shared clonotypes between healthy human individuals. Data came from immunoSEQ multiplex PCR; TCRdb stores just in-frame clones and leaves some out. The table lists approximately 2.5 million clones, roughly 92% of them singletons, with roughly 0.15% in the top ten. Sequenced sample: naive CD4+ T cells sorted from blood. Noted subset: CD45RA+ positively selected. These receptors originate from a man aged 18-30 years in good health.

The rearrangement links TRBV5-1 to TRBJ2-2; TRBD1 matches 7 bases. From germline, CDR1 is SGHRS and CDR2 YFSETQ. This CDR3 comprises 17 residues. V gave up 5 bases and J gave up 5 bases; unmatched junction bases: 15. The CDR3 protein is CASSQSLAGGRTGELFF. CDR3 in DNA: TGCGCCAGCAGTCAATCCCTGGCAGGGGGAAGGACCGGGGAGCTGTTTTTT.

The chain recombines TRBV5-8 with TRBJ1-5; no definite D call. The V gene's germline CDR1 is SGHTS and CDR2 YDEGEE. Between the trimmed V and J ends, which lost 5 bases and 0 bases, there was a span of 6 bases. The CDR3 is 13 amino acids. The CDR3: CASRTSSNQPQHF. The DNA for the CDR3 is TGTGCCAGCAGGACATCTAGCAATCAGCCCCAGCATTTT.

For this clone: Additional DNA sequences in this sample encode the identical CDR3. The rearrangement uses TRBV7-2 and TRBJ2-7; 11 bases are a match to TRBD2. V lost 2 bases to trimming and J lost 3 bases; unmatched junction nucleotides: 3. The germline V gene encodes CDR1 SGHTA and CDR2 FQGNSA. This CDR3 has 15 residues. The CDR3 DNA reads as TGTGCCAGCAGCTTAACCGGGACTAGCGGCTACGAGCAGTACTTC. Translating it yields CASSLTGTSGYEQYF.

V and J are TRBV5-1 and TRBJ1-1; 7 bases are shared with TRBD1. Trimming removed 4 bases from V and 1 base from J; junction bases left unmatched: 7. The CDR3 spans 15 residues. The germline V gene encodes CDR1 SGHRS and CDR2 YFSETQ. For the CDR3, the DNA is TGCGCCAGCAGCCAACAGACAGGGCCGAACACTGAAGCTTTCTTT. As protein: CASSQQTGPNTEAFF.

About this clone: Other DNA sequences in the same sample also yield this CDR3. The chain has TRBV4-1 and TRBJ2-3; D is uncertain. Germline CDR1 is MGHRA and CDR2 is YSYEKL. The CDR3 runs 15 residues. Trimming took off 0 bases at V and 3 bases at J, with 10 bases between the two ends. In nucleotides, the CDR3 is TGCGCCAGCAGCCAAGATGGCGTGGGGACAGATACGCAGTATTTT. Protein: CASSQDGVGTDTQYF.

This clone has just one count. The sample contains more than one DNA sequence encoding this CDR3. V and J are TRBV7-2 and TRBJ2-7; TRBD2 agrees at 14 bases. J was trimmed by 5 bases and V by 5 bases; bases with no gene match: 5. The CDR3 is 15 amino acids. Germline V gene lookup returns CDR1 SGHTA and CDR2 FQGNSA. CDR3 loop: CASSPWTSGRNEQYF. In DNA, the CDR3 is TGTGCCAGCAGCCCATGGACTAGCGGGAGGAACGAGCAGTACTTC.

This chain joins TRBV5-8 and TRBJ1-1; TRBD1 matches 7 bases. The CDR3 runs 15 residues. In germline, CDR1 is SGHTS, CDR2 YDEGEE. The junction had 12 bases not matched to a gene; V was cut back by 9 bases and J by 1 base. The CDR3 reads CATNRQGWANTEAFF. CDR3 DNA sequence: TGTGCCACAAACCGACAGGGTTGGGCGAACACTGAAGCTTTCTTT.

In its sample, this clone was seen a few times. Other nucleotide sequences in the sample specify the same CDR3. The gene calls are TRBV7-2 and TRBJ2-7; D remains unclear. V was shortened by 2 bases and J by 3 bases, with 5 bases between the two germline ends. Germline CDR1 SGHTA, CDR2 FQGNSA. CDR3 length equals 12 residues. This CDR3 is CASSLSLYEQYF. In DNA form, the CDR3 reads TGTGCCAGCAGCTTAAGCCTCTACGAGCAGTACTTC.

The gene calls are TRBV7-9 and TRBJ2-5; TRBD2 agrees at 7 bases. The CDR3 extends over 15 amino acids. Germline V gene lookup returns CDR1 SEHNR and CDR2 FQNEAQ (reference sequence). Trimming at V came to 5 bases and at J to 2 bases, leaving 8 bases not matched to a gene. In DNA, the CDR3 is TGTGCCAGCAGCCTCTCGCAAGCGGGACAAGAGACCCAGTACTTC. As protein: CASSLSQAGQETQYF. Combining the CDR3 with reference TRBV7-9 and TRBJ2-5 gives the whole variable domain DTGVSQNPRHKITKRGQNVTFRCDPISEHNRLYWYRQTLGQGPEFLTYFQNEAQLEKSRLLSDRFSAERPKGSFSTLEIQRTEQGDSAMYLCASSLSQAGQETQYFGPGTRLLVL.

The rearrangement uses TRBV10-3 and TRBJ2-7; 12 bases match TRBD2. Germline CDR1 and CDR2: ENHRY and SYGVKD. The length of the CDR3 is 13 residues. Trimming at V came to 10 bases and at J to 6 bases, leaving 7 bases not matched to a gene. The CDR3 loop reads CATETSGSGEQYF. The CDR3 bases are TGTGCCACCGAGACTAGCGGGAGCGGCGAGCAGTACTTC.

DNA of the CDR3: TGTGCCAGCAGCAGTCTTGGACAACAGTACAAGCTCTCTGGAAACACCATATATTTT. Its protein is CASSSLGQQYKLSGNTIYF. The rearrangement uses TRBV7-9 and TRBJ1-3, with D perhaps TRBD1 (5 bases). CDR1 is SEHNR, CDR2 FQNEAQ, per germline (reference sequence). The CDR3 loop spans 19 amino acids. V shed 5 bases and J shed 0 bases, with 23 bases lying between them.

Worth noting for this clone: The sample has other DNA sequences that encode this CDR3 too. The V and J genes are TRBV18 and TRBJ2-3, with 9 bases matching TRBD2. V was pared by 3 bases and J by 4 bases, with 5 bases of the junction left unmatched. The CDR3 has 15 residues. CDR1 is KGHSH, CDR2 LQKENI, per germline. In DNA form, the CDR3 reads TGTGCCAGCTCACCTATAGCGGGAGTGGCAGATACGCAGTATTTT. Protein: CASSPIAGVADTQYF. Combining the CDR3 with reference TRBV18 and TRBJ2-3 gives the whole variable domain NAGVMQNPRHLVRRRGQEARLRCSPMKGHSHVYWYRQLPEEGLKFMVYLQKENIIDESGMPKERFSAEFPKEGPSILRIQQVVRGDSAAYFCASSPIAGVADTQYFGPGTRLTVL.